The source of this T cell receptor (beta chain) is a study of T cell responses to AZD1222 COVID-19 vaccine. The protocol was immunoSEQ multiplex PCR, while the TCRdb copy is restricted to in-frame clones and leaves out a portion. The sample contains around 99,000 clones, approximately 91% of which appear only once. V lost 4 bases and J lost 0, with 10 bases in between. The CDR3 runs 14 residues. The germline gives CDR1 SGHNT, CDR2 YYREEE (reference sequence). The chain combines TRBV5-4 with TRBJ1-2; TRBD1 might be the D (5 bases). This sequence was found in an adult who received the AZD1222 COVID-19 vaccine. The sample consisted of peripheral blood, taken 28 days after the second AZD1222 dose. CDR3 DNA: TGTGCCAGCAGCGGTGGGGGAGCTAACTATGGCTACACCTTC. Translating gives CASSGGGANYGYTF.